The 2 T cell receptor beta chains below come from one sample, sequenced in a study of control samples from healthy donors and cancer patients. Method: immunoSEQ multiplex PCR; TCRdb's copy keeps in-frame clones and lacks some. The sample holds 120,000 or so clones, 88% seen once. Sequencing was done on a sample of PBMCs. All receptors derive from a woman aged 55-69 years with lung cancer.

This sequence joins TRBV19 and TRBJ1-2; D is undetermined. The CDR3 runs to 12 residues. V was cut by 5 bases and J by 4 bases, with 8 bases left in between. From germline, CDR1 is LNHDA and CDR2 SQIVND (reference sequence). The DNA of the CDR3 is TGTGCCAGTAGTCCCGACACCTATGGCTACACCTTC. This encodes CASSPDTYGYTF.

J is TRBJ1-1 and V is TRBV10-2; possible D gene TRBD1, 5 bases. Per the germline V gene, CDR1 is WSHSY and CDR2 is SAAADI. The CDR3 is 12 amino acids. With 7 bases removed from V and 1 base from J, the gap between germline ends came to 7 bases. CDR3 nucleotides: TGCGCCAGCAATGGACAGAACACTGAAGCTTTCTTT. Translating it yields CASNGQNTEAFF.